This TCR beta chain originates from a study of CD8 T cells in Susac syndrome. The V end was cut by 7 bases, the J end by 10 bases, with 6 bases between. Germline V gene data show CDR1 as SGDLS and CDR2 as YYNGEE. The CDR3 sequence is 10 residues long. Random-hexamer reverse transcription was applied to roughly 0.45 to 1 ug RNA. Across 54 Vbeta and 13 Jbeta, TCR beta CDR3 was amplified with immunoSEQ multiplex PCR. TCRdb re-called the immunoSEQ multiplex PCR reads through MiXCR, storing one row per CDR3 protein. Of about 150,000 distinct CDR3 sequences detected, approximately 94% appear once; the ten largest clones hold roughly 0.2%. The multiple sclerosis controls comprised treatment-naive patients whose relapsing-remitting disease was stable or active. Isolation of CD8+ and CD4+ T cells was performed negatively, whereas enrichment of TEMRA cells was done by FACS.

The rearrangement uses TRBV9 and TRBJ1-6; no firm D call. Sequenced sample: CD8+ T cells from PBMCs. This TCR was sampled from a human donor with multiple sclerosis. CDR3 coding DNA: TGTGCCAGCGGAGGGTCACCCCTCCACTTT. Its protein is CASGGSPLHF.